This T cell receptor beta chain was identified in a study of T cell responses to AZD1222 COVID-19 vaccine. The data were produced by immunoSEQ multiplex PCR, yet TCRdb's version contains in-frame clones alone and is incomplete. The repertoire has about 86,000 clones, around nine tenths of them found once; the top ten carry 10%. There are 15 residues in the CDR3. V was pared by 5 bases and J by 0 bases, with 11 bases between. CDR1 is SGHVS and CDR2 is FQNEAQ in the germline V gene. This clone has just a few counts. This specimen was peripheral blood, taken on day 0 of MenACWY control vaccination. The sequence derives from an adult in good health. This rearrangement joins TRBV7-8 to TRBJ1-5; D gene uncertain. CDR3 coding DNA: TGTGCCAGCAGCCGAGAGGCAAATAGCAATCAGCCCCAGCATTTT. Amino acid sequence: CASSREANSNQPQHF.